Presented here are 18 T cell receptor beta chains from one specimen sequenced in a study of T cell responses to AZD1222 COVID-19 vaccine. Libraries were prepared by immunoSEQ multiplex PCR; TCRdb keeps only in-frame clonotypes and omits some of them. The table has about 130,000 clones, 70% to 90% seen once. The sequencing used peripheral blood, collected on day 0 of AZD1222 vaccination. Every receptor here comes from an adult in good health.

The J gene is TRBJ2-1, the V gene TRBV7-6; 7 bases are shared with TRBD1. Germline V CDR1 and CDR2: SGHVS, FNYEAQ. CDR3 length: 17 residues. Germline trimming cut 5 bases from V and 0 bases from J; bases unmatched to any gene: 10. DNA for the CDR3: TGTGCCAGCAGCCCAAGACAGGGTAGGGGCTCCTACAATGAGCAGTTCTTC. It translates to CASSPRQGRGSYNEQFF.

The V call is TRBV4-1, the J call TRBJ1-6; 7 positions match TRBD1. CDR3 length: 16 amino acids. V lost 3 bases to trimming and J lost 10 bases; unmatched junction nucleotides: 12. Germline V gives CDR1 MGHRA, CDR2 YSYEKL. The CDR3 sequence: CASSHMRQGVKSPLHF. CDR3 bases: TGCGCCAGCAGCCATATGCGACAGGGAGTTAAATCACCCCTCCACTTT.

The V gene is TRBV14, the J gene TRBJ1-1; 7 bases match TRBD1. Germline V lookup: CDR1 SGHDN, CDR2 FVKESK. V gave up 5 bases and J gave up 2 bases; unmatched junction bases: 5. The CDR3 loop spans 14 amino acids. The CDR3 sequence: CASSCRDSNTEAFF. The CDR3 DNA sequence: TGTGCCAGCAGCTGCCGGGACAGCAACACTGAAGCTTTCTTT.

The V gene is TRBV29-1, the J gene TRBJ1-1; TRBD1 is a possible D gene (5 bases). This CDR3 region has 11 residues. Germline V gives CDR1 SQVTM, CDR2 ANQGSEA. The CDR3 region is CSAGTNTEAFF. The CDR3 DNA reads TGCAGTGCCGGGACGAACACTGAAGCTTTCTTT. Full variable domain (missing parts from reference TRBV29-1 and TRBJ1-1): SAVISQKPSRDICQRGTSLTIQCQVDSQVTMMFWYRQQPGQSLTLIATANQGSEATYESGFVIDKFPISRPNLTFSTLTVSNMSPEDSSIYLCSAGTNTEAFFGQGTRLTVV.

The chain employs TRBV6-5 and TRBJ1-1, with a weak D call TRBD1 (6 bases). The CDR3 covers 14 residues. CDR1 is MNHEY and CDR2 is SVGAGI in the germline V gene. Deletions cut 5 bases from V and 4 bases from J, with 14 bases between. The CDR3 DNA sequence: TGTGCCAGCAGTAGGGCAGGGGTGATCACTGAAGCTTTCTTT. Translation: CASSRAGVITEAFF.

The J gene is TRBJ2-3, the V gene TRBV30, with D tentatively TRBD1 (5 bases). The ends were cut back, 0 bases at V and 2 bases at J, with 12 bases in the middle. This CDR3 has 15 residues. Germline V gives CDR1 GTSNPN, CDR2 SVGIG (reference sequence). The CDR3 sequence is CAWSVQSGSTDTQYF. CDR3 nucleotides: TGTGCCTGGAGTGTACAATCAGGGTCCACAGATACGCAGTATTTT. Based on the CDR3 plus reference TRBV30 and TRBJ2-3, the full variable domain is SQTIHQWPATLVQPVGSPLSLECTVEGTSNPNLYWYRQAAGRGLQLLFYSVGIGQISSEVPQNLSASRPQDRQFILSSKKLLLSDSGFYLCAWSVQSGSTDTQYFGPGTRLTVL.

The rearrangement links TRBV14 to TRBJ2-2; D gene ambiguous. This CDR3 has 14 amino acids. Per germline, CDR1 SGHDN and CDR2 FVKESK. Trimming removed 4 bases at V and 2 bases at J, with 8 bases between. The CDR3 region is CASSPYSNTGELFF. As DNA, the CDR3 is TGTGCCAGCAGCCCCTATTCCAACACCGGGGAGCTGTTTTTT.

The J gene is TRBJ2-7, the V gene TRBV29-1; D is perhaps TRBD1 or TRBD2 (5 bases each). V lost 3 bases and J lost 4, with 16 bases in between. This CDR3 has 14 amino acids. Germline assignment: CDR1 SQVTM and CDR2 ANQGSEA. The chain's CDR3 is CSVDDGSGPYEQYF. CDR3 nucleotide sequence: TGCAGCGTTGATGATGGGTCGGGGCCTTACGAGCAGTACTTC.

The genes are TRBV5-1 and TRBJ2-5; D not certain. V was trimmed by 0 bases and J by 5 bases, leaving 20 bases between them. This CDR3 contains 17 residues. Germline assignment: CDR1 SGHRS and CDR2 YFSETQ. This CDR3 is CASSLAPSGGGRETQYF. DNA for the CDR3: TGCGCCAGCAGCTTGGCCCCGTCGGGCGGTGGTAGGGAGACCCAGTACTTC.

V is TRBV7-9 and J is TRBJ1-1, with D uncertain. Germline V CDR1 and CDR2: SEHNR, FQNEAQ (reference sequence). Trimming took 2 bases from V and 1 from J, leaving 8 bases between them. The CDR3 runs 14 residues. CDR3 sequence reads: CASSLNLENTEAFF. The CDR3, as DNA: TGTGCCAGCAGCTTAAATCTGGAGAACACTGAAGCTTTCTTT.

The CDR3 reads CASSLTGGVGLGKLFF. In DNA, the CDR3 is TGTGCCAGCAGTCTGACAGGTGGGGTGGGGCTCGGAAAACTGTTTTTT. The genes are TRBV2 and TRBJ1-4, with D possibly TRBD1 on 6 matching bases. Germline-derived CDR1 and CDR2 are SNHLY and FYNNEI. The CDR3 spans 16 residues. V was cut by 5 bases and J by 10 bases, with 23 bases left in between.

This clone was recorded only once. CDR3: CASSTGLAGTDTQYF. The CDR3 DNA is TGTGCCAGCAGTACGGGACTAGCGGGAACAGATACGCAGTATTTT. The chain is built from TRBV6-2 or TRBV6-3 and TRBJ2-3; TRBD2 matches at 13 bases. Germline lookup yields CDR1 MNHEY and CDR2 SVGEGT. V lost 5 bases, J lost 3 bases, and 2 bases stayed unmatched. The length of the CDR3 is 15 residues.

The CDR3: CASSRNRGNTEAFF. The CDR3 nucleotides read TGTGCCAGCAGCCGAAACAGGGGGAACACTGAAGCTTTCTTT. This chain links TRBV3-1 (or the pseudogene TRBV3-2) with TRBJ1-1; 7 bases agree with TRBD1. The germline CDR1 and CDR2 sequences are LGHDT and YNNKEL (reference sequence). V gave up 4 bases and J gave up 1 base; unmatched junction bases: 3. This CDR3 is built from 14 residues.

The gene calls are TRBV10-3 and TRBJ1-5, with a weak D call TRBD1 (5 bases). The CDR3 loop spans 16 amino acids. Germline assignment: CDR1 ENHRY and CDR2 SYGVKD. The V end was cut by 8 bases, the J end by 0 bases, with 17 bases between. Here the CDR3 DNA reads TGTGCCATCGGGACGAGTACAACCTATAGCAATCAGCCCCAGCATTTT. Translated, it gives CAIGTSTTYSNQPQHF.

The rearrangement links TRBV4-3 to TRBJ1-2; TRBD1 might be the D (5 bases). CDR3 length: 15 amino acids. The germline V and J ends were trimmed by 5 bases and 4 bases, with 17 bases remaining between them. CDR1 and CDR2 from the germline V gene are LGHNA and YSLEER. The CDR3 DNA reads TGCGCCAGCAGCTTTTCAAACGGGGGTATCTATGGCTACACCTTC. It specifies CASSFSNGGIYGYTF.

The chain links TRBV18 to TRBJ2-3, with 9 bases matching TRBD2. After removal of 3 bases from V and 0 bases from J, the junction contained 7 bases not matched to a gene. This CDR3 has 17 amino acids. CDR1 and CDR2 (germline): KGHSH, LQKENI. DNA for the CDR3: TGTGCCAGCTCACCGCTCCTGAGCGGGGGGAGCACAGATACGCAGTATTTT. Protein product: CASSPLLSGGSTDTQYF.

V usage is TRBV4-2 and J usage is TRBJ1-2, with unresolved D. V lost 1 base and J lost 4, with 13 bases in between. The V gene's germline CDR1 is LGHNA and CDR2 YNFKEQ. The CDR3 is 15 residues long. The CDR3 nucleotides read TGTGCCAGCAGCCAAGGTGTGAGGGTGGCCTATGGCTACACCTTC. It translates to CASSQGVRVAYGYTF.

The chain is built from TRBV5-1 and TRBJ2-1; 10 bases align to TRBD2. V trimming: 4 bases; J trimming: 7 bases; junction bases outside the gene matches: 8. The CDR3 runs to 15 residues. Germline loops: CDR1 SGHRS, CDR2 YFSETQ. CDR3 DNA: TGCGCCAGCAGCCTTCAGCGGGGGGGAGTAAATGAGCAGTTCTTC. Translated: CASSLQRGGVNEQFF.